This TCR beta chain was captured by sequencing in a study of blood T cell repertoires in COVID-19. Whole-study context: T cells, B-cell-depleted T cells, or PBMCs supplied cDNA or gDNA.

Original processing notes: Researchers report that nucleated cell counts were estimated from reference gene primer amplification. TCRdb's table, derived via immunoSEQ multiplex PCR, lists solely in-frame clones and lacks some. The V and J calls and clone size come from that table; D and trimming were worked out from the DNA. The sample holds roughly 100,000 clones, just under 85% seen once. Germline values: CDR1 SGHRS, CDR2 YFSETQ. The V segment lost 3 bases and the J segment 8 bases; nucleotides outside the gene matches: 6. The CDR3 has 15 residues. This TCR was recovered from a man aged 35 to 55 with active or convalescent COVID-19. The V gene is TRBV5-1, the J gene TRBJ1-4, with 11 positions matching TRBD1. Sequencing used peripheral blood. CDR3 coding DNA: TGCGCCAGCAGCTCAGGACAGGGGGCGAACGAAAAACTGTTTTTT. Its protein product is CASSSGQGANEKLFF.